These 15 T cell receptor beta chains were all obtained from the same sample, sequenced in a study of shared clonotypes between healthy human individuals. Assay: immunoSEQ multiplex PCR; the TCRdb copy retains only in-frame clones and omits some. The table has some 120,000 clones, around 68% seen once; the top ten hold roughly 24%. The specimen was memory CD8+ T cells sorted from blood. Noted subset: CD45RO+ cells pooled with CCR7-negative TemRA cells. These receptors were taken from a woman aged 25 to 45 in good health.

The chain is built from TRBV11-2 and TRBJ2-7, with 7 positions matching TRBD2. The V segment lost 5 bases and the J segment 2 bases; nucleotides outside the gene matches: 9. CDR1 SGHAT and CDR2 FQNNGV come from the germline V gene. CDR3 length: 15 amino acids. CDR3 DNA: TGTGCCAGCAGCCCAGAGGGAGGGACGGCCTACGAGCAGTACTTC. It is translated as CASSPEGGTAYEQYF.

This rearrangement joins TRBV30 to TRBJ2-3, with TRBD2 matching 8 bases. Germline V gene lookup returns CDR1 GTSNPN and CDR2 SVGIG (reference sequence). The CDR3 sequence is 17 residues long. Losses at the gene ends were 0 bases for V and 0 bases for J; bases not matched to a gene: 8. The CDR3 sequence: CAWSVPGLAASTDTQYF. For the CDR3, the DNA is TGTGCCTGGAGTGTTCCCGGACTAGCAGCTAGCACAGATACGCAGTATTTT.

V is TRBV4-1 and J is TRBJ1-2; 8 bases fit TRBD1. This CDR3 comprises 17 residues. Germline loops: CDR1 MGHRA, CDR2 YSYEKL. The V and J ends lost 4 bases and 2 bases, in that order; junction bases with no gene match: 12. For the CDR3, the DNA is TGCGCCAGCAGCCCGAAAAGAGGACAGGGAACCAACTATGGCTACACCTTC. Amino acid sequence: CASSPKRGQGTNYGYTF.

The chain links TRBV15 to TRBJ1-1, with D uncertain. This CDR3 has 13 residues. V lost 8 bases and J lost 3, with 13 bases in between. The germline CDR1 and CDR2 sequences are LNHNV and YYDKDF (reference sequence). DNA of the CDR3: TGTGCCACCTCGGGGTGGGTTTACACTGAAGCTTTCTTT. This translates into CATSGWVYTEAFF.

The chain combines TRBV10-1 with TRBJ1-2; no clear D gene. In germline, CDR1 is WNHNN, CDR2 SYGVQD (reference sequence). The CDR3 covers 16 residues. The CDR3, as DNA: TGCGCAGCAGTGCCTTCCCAATCGCGAAAGACCTATGGCTACACCTTC. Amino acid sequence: CAAVPSQSRKTYGYTF.

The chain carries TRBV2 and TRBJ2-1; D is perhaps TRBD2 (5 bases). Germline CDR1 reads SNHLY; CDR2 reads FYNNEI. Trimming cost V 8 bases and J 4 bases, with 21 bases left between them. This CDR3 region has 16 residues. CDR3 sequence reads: CASGALAIVRYNEQFF. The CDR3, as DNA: TGTGCCAGCGGAGCCCTAGCCATTGTAAGATACAATGAGCAGTTCTTC.

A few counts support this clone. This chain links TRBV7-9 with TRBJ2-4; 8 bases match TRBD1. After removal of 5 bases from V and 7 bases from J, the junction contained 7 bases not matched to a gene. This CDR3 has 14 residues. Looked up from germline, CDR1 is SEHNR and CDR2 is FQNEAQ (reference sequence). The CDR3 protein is CASSPGGDANIQYF. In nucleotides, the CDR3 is TGTGCCAGCAGCCCAGGGGGCGATGCGAACATTCAGTACTTC.

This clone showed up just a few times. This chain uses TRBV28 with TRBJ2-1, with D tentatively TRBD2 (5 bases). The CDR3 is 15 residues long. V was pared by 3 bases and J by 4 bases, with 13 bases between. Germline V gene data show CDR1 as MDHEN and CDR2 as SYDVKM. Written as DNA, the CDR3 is TGTGCCAGCAGTTTGATCGGGGAACCTTACAATGAGCAGTTCTTC. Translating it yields CASSLIGEPYNEQFF.

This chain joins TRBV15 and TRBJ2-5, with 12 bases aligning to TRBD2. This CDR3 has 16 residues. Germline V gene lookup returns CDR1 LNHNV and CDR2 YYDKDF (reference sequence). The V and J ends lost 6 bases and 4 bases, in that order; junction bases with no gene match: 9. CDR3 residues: CATSRLAGEGGETQYF. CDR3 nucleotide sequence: TGTGCCACCAGTAGACTAGCGGGAGAGGGGGGAGAGACCCAGTACTTC.

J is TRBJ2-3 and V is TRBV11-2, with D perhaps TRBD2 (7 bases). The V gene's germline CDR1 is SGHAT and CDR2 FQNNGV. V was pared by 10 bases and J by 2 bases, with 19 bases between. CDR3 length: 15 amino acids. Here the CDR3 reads CATQGREDPTDTQYF. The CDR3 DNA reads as TGTGCCACCCAGGGGAGGGAGGACCCCACAGATACGCAGTATTTT.

CDR3 protein: CASSHPGLANSTGELFF. The CDR3 DNA is TGCGCCAGCAGCCACCCCGGACTAGCAAACTCCACCGGGGAGCTGTTTTTT. The chain has TRBV4-1 and TRBJ2-2; 8 bases are a match to TRBD2. CDR1 is MGHRA and CDR2 is YSYEKL in the germline V gene. The V segment lost 3 bases and the J segment 4 bases; nucleotides outside the gene matches: 10. The CDR3 totals 17 residues.

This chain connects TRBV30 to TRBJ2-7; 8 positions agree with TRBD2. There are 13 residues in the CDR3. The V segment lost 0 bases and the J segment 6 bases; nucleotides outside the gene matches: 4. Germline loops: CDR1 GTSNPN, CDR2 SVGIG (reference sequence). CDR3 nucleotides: TGTGCCTGGAGTGTAGCGGGAGTAACCGAGCAGTACTTC. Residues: CAWSVAGVTEQYF.

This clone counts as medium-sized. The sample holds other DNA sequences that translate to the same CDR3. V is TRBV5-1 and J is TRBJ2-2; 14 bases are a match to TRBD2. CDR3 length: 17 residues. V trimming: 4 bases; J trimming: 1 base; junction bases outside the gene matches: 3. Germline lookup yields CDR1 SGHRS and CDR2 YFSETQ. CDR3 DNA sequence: TGCGCCAGCAGCATGACTAGCGGGAGGGAGAACACCGGGGAGCTGTTTTTT. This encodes CASSMTSGRENTGELFF.

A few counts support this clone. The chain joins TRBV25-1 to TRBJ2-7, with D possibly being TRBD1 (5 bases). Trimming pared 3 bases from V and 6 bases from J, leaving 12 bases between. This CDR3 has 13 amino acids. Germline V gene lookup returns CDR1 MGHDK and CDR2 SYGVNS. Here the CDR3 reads CASSDRQTSEQYF. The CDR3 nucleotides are TGTGCCAGCAGTGACCGACAGACCTCCGAGCAGTACTTC.

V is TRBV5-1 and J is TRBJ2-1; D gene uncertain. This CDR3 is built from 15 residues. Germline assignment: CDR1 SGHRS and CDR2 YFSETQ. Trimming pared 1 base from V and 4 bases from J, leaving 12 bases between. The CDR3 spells CASSLSTGWYNEQFF. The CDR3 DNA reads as TGCGCCAGCAGCTTGTCTACCGGGTGGTACAATGAGCAGTTCTTC.